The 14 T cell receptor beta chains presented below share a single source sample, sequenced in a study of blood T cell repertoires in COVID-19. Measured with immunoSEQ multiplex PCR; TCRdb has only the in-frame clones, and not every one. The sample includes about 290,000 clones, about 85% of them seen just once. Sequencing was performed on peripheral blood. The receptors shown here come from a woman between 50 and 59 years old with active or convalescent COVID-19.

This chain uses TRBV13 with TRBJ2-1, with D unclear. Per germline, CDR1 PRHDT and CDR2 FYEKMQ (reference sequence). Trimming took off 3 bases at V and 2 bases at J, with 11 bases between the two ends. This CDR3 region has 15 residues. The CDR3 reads CASSLADPAYNEQFF. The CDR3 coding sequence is TGTGCCAGCAGCTTGGCGGATCCCGCCTACAATGAGCAGTTCTTC. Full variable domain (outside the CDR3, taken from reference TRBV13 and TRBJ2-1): AAGVIQSPRHLIKEKRETATLKCYPIPRHDTVYWYQQGPGQDPQFLISFYEKMQSDKGSIPDRFSAQQFSDYHSELNMSSLELGDSALYFCASSLADPAYNEQFFGPGTRLTVL.

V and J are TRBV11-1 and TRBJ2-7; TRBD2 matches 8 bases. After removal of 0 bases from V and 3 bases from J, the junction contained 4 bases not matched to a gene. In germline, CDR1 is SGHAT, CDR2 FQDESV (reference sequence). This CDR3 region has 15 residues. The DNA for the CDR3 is TGTGCCAGCAGCTTAGCGCTAGCGGGTTACTACGAGCAGTACTTC. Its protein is CASSLALAGYYEQYF.

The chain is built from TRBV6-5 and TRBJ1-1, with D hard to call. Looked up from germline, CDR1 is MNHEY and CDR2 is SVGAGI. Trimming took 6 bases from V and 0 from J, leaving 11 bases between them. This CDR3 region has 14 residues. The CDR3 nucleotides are TGTGCCAGCAGCCCATGGCAGTTGAACACTGAAGCTTTCTTT. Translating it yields CASSPWQLNTEAFF.

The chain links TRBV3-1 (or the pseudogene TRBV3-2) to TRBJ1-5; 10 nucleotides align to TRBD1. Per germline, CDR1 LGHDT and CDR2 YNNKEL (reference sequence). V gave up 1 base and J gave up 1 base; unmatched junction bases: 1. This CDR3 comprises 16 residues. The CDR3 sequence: CASSQGTGGSNQPQHF. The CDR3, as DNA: TGTGCCAGCAGCCAAGGGACAGGGGGGAGCAATCAGCCCCAGCATTTT.

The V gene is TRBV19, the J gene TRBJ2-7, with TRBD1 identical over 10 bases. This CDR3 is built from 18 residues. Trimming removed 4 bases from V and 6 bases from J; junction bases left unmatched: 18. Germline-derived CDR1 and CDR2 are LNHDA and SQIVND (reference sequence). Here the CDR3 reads CASSTRTGGGTGGGEQYF. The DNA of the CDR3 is TGTGCCAGTAGTACCCGGACAGGGGGTGGCACGGGCGGCGGCGAGCAGTACTTC.

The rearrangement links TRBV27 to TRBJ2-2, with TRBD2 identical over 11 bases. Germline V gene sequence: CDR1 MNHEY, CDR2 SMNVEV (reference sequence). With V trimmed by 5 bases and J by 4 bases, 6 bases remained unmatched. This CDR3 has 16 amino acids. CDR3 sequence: CASSPLAGGATGELFF. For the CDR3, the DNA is TGTGCCAGCAGTCCCCTAGCGGGAGGAGCCACCGGGGAGCTGTTTTTT.

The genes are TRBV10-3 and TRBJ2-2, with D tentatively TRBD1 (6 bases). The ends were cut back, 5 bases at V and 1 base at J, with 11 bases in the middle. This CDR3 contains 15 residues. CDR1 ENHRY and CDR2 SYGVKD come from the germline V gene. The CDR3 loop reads CAISPGHRNTGELFF. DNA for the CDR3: TGTGCCATCAGTCCGGGACACCGGAACACCGGGGAGCTGTTTTTT.

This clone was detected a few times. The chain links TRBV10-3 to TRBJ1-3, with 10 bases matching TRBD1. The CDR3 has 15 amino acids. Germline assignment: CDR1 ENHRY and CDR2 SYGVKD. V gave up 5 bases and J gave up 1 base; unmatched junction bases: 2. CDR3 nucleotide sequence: TGTGCCATCAGTCCGGACAGGGGGTCTGGAAACACCATATATTTT. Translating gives CAISPDRGSGNTIYF.

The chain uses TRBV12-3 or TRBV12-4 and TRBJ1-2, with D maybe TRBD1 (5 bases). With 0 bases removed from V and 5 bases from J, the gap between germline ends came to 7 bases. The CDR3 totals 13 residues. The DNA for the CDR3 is TGTGCCAGCAGTTTAGCAGGGGCATATGGCTACACCTTC. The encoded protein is CASSLAGAYGYTF.

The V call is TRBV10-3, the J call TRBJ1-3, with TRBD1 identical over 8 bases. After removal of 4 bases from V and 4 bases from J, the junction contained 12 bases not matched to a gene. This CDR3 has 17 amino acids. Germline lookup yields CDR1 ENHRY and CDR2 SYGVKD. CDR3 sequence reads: CAISAWTGFDRGNTIYF. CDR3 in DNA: TGTGCCATCAGTGCATGGACAGGGTTTGACCGCGGAAACACCATATATTTT.

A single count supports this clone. CDR3 sequence: CASSQPGLAGPNEQFF. The DNA of the CDR3 is TGTGCCAGCAGCCAACCAGGACTAGCAGGGCCCAATGAGCAGTTCTTC. This chain links TRBV3-1 (or the pseudogene TRBV3-2) with TRBJ2-1, with 8 bases matching TRBD2. Unmatched junction bases numbered 9, after V lost 2 bases and J lost 6 bases. The germline V gene has CDR1 LGHDT and CDR2 YNNKEL (reference sequence). The CDR3 extends over 16 amino acids.

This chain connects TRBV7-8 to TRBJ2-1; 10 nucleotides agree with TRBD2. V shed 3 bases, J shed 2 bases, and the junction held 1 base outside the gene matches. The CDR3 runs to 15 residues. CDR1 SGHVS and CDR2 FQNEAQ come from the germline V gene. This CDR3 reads CASSFSGRAYNEQFF. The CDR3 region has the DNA TGTGCCAGCAGCTTCAGCGGGAGGGCCTACAATGAGCAGTTCTTC.

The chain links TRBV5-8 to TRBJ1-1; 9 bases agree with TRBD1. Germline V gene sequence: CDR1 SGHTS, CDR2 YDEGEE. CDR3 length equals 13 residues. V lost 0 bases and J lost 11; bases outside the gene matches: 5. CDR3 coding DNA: TGTGCCAGCAGCTTGGGGGACAGGGTTCCGGCTTTCTTT. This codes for CASSLGDRVPAFF.

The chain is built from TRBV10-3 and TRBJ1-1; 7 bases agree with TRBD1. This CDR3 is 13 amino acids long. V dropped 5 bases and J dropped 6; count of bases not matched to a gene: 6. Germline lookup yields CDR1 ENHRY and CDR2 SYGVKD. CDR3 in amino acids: CAISPGQPPEAFF. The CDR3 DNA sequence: TGTGCCATCAGTCCGGGACAGCCCCCTGAAGCTTTCTTT.